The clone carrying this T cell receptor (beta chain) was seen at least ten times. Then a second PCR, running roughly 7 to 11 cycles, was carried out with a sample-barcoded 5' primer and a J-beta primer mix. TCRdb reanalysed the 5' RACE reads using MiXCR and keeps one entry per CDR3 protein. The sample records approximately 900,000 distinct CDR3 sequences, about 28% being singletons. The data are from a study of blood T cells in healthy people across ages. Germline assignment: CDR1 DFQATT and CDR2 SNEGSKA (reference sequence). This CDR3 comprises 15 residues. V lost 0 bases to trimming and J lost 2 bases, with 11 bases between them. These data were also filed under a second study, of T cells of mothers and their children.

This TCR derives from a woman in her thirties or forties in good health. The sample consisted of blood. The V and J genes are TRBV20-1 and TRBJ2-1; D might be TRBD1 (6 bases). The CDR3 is CSAREDSGPYNEQFF. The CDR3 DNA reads TGCAGTGCTAGAGAGGACAGCGGCCCCTACAATGAGCAGTTCTTC.